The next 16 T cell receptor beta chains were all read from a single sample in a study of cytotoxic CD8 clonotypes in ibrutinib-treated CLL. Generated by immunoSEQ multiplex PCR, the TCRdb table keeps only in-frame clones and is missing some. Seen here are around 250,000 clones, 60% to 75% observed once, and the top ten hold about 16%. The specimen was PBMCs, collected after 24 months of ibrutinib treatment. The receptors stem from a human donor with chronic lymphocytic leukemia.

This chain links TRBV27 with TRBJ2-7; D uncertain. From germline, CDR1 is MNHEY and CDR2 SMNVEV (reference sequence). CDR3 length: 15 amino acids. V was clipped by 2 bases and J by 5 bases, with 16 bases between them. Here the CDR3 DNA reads TGTGCCAGCAGTTTACGCACGGCCGGTTTGAACGAGCAGTACTTC. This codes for CASSLRTAGLNEQYF.

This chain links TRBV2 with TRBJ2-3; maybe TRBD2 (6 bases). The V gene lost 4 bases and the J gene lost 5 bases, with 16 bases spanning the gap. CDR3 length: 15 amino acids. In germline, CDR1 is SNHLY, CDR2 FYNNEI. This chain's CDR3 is CASSVGAARGDTQYF. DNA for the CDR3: TGTGCCAGCAGTGTCGGAGCGGCGCGGGGAGATACGCAGTATTTT. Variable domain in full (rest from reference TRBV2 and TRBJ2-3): EPEVTQTPSHQVTQMGQEVILRCVPISNHLYFYWYRQILGQKVEFLVSFYNNEISEKSEIFDDQFSVERPDGSNFTLKIRSTKLEDSAMYFCASSVGAARGDTQYFGPGTRLTVL.

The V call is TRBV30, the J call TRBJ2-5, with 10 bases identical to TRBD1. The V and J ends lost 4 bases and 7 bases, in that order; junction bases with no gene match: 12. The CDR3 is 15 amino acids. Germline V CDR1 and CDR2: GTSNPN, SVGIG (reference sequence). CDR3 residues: CAWTSRDRGSATQYF. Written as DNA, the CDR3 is TGTGCCTGGACCTCCCGGGACAGGGGATCGGCGACCCAGTACTTC.

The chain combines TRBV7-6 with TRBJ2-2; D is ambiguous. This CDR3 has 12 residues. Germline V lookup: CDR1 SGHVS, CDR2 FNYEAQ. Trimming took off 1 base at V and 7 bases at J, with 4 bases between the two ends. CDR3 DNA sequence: TGTGCCAGCAGCTTAGAGGTCGGGGAGCTGTTTTTT. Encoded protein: CASSLEVGELFF.

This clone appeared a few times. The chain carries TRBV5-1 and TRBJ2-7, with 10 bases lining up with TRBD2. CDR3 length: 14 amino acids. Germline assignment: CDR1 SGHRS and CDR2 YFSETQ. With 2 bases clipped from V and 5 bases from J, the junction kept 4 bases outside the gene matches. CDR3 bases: TGCGCCAGCAGCTTTGGAGCGGGAGGGGACGAGCAGTACTTC. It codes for CASSFGAGGDEQYF.

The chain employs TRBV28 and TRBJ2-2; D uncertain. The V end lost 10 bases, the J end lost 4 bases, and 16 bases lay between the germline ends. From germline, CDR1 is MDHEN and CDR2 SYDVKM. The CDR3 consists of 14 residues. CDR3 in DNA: TGTGCCATAACCCGGACGCTGGGCACCGGGGAGCTGTTTTTT. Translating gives CAITRTLGTGELFF.

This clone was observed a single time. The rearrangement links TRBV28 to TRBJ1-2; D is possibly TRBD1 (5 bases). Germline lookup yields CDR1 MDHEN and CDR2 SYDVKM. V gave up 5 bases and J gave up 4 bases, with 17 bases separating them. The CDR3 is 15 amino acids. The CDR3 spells CASSGPTEIFYGYTF. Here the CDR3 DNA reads TGTGCCAGCAGTGGACCGACAGAAATCTTCTATGGCTACACCTTC.

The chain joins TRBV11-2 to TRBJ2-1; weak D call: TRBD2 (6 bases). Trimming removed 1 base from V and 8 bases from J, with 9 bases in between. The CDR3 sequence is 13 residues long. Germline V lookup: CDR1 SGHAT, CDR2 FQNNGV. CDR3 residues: CASSLGRGDEQFF. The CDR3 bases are TGTGCCAGCAGCTTAGGGAGGGGAGATGAGCAGTTCTTC.

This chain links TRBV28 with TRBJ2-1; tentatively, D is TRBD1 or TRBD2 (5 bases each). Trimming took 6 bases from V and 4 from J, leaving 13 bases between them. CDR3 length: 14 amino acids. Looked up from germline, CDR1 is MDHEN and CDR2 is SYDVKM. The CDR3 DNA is TGTGCCAGCAGCTATGTTTGGGGGTACAATGAGCAGTTCTTC. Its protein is CASSYVWGYNEQFF.

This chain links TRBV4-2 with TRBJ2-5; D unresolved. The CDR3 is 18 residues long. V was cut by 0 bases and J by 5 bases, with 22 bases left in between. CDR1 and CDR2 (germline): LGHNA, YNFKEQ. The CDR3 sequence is CASSQDGVRLDLRETQYF. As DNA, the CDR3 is TGTGCCAGCAGCCAAGATGGGGTTCGTCTAGATCTGCGGGAGACCCAGTACTTC.

The CDR3 DNA is TGCGCCAGCAGCCACCTGCCCAACGCAGATACGCAGTATTTT. This codes for CASSHLPNADTQYF. V gene TRBV4-1 combines with J gene TRBJ2-3; the D is unclear. V lost 3 bases to trimming and J lost 4 bases, with 11 bases between them. This CDR3 region has 14 residues. From germline, CDR1 is MGHRA and CDR2 YSYEKL.

The CDR3 sequence is CASSVSGLASVDTQYF. CDR3 bases: TGTGCCAGCAGTGTGTCGGGACTAGCGTCGGTAGATACGCAGTATTTT. The chain couples TRBV2 to TRBJ2-3; 10 nucleotides align to TRBD2. Per germline, CDR1 SNHLY and CDR2 FYNNEI. V was clipped by 4 bases and J by 5 bases; unmatched bases: 9. There are 16 residues in the CDR3.

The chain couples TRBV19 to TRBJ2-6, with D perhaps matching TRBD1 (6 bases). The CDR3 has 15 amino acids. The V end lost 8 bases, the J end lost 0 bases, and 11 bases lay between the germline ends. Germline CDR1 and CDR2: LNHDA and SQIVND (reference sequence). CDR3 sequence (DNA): TGTGCCAGTCTTCAGGGGAGCTCTGGGGCCAACGTCCTGACTTTC. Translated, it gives CASLQGSSGANVLTF.

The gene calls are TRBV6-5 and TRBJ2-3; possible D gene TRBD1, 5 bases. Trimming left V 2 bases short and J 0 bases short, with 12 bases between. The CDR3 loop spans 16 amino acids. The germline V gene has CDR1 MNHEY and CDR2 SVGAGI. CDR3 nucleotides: TGTGCCAGCAGTTACGTCGGCAGGGATAGCACAGATACGCAGTATTTT. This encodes CASSYVGRDSTDTQYF.

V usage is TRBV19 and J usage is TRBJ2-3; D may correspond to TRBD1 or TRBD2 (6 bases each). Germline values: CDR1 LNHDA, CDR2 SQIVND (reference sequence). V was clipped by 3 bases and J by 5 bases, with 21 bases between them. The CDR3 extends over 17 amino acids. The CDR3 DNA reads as TGTGCCAGTAGTATTCAGGGGACTGGAGTTATCAGAGATACGCAGTATTTT. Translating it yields CASSIQGTGVIRDTQYF.

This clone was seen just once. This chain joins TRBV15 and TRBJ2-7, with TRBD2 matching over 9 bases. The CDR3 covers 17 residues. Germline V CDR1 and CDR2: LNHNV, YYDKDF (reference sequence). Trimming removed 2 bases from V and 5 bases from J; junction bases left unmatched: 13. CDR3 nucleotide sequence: TGTGCCACCAGCAGACCCTCCACGAGGGCGGGAGGGAACGAGCAGTACTTC. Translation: CATSRPSTRAGGNEQYF.